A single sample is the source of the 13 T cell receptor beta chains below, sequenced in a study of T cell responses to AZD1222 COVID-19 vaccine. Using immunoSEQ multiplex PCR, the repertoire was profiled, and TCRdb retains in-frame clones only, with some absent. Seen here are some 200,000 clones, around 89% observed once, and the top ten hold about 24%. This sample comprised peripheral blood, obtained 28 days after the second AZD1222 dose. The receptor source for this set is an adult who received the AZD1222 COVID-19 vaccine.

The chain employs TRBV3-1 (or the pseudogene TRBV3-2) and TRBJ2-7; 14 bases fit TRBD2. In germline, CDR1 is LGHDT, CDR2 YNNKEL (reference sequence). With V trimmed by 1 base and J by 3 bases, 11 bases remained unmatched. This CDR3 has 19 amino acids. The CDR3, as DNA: TGTGCCAGCAGCCAAGTAGACGATCCGGGACTAGCGGGAGTCTACGAGCAGTACTTC. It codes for CASSQVDDPGLAGVYEQYF.

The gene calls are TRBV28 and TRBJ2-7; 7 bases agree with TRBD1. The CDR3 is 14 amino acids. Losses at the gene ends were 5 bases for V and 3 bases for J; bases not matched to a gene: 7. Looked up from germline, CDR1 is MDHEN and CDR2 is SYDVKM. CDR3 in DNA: TGTGCCAGCAGTCACAACAGGGGCGTCTACGAGCAGTACTTC. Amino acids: CASSHNRGVYEQYF.

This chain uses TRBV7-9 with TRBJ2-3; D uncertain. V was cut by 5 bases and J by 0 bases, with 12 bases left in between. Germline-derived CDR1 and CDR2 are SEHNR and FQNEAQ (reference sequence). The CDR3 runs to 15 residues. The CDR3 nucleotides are TGTGCCAGCAGCCCCGCGGATACTAGCACAGATACGCAGTATTTT. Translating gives CASSPADTSTDTQYF.

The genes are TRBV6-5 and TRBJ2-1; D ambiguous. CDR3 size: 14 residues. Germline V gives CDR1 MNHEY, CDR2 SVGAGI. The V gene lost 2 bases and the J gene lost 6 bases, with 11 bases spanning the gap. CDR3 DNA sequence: TGTGCCAGCAGTTACACGGTCCTGGGCAATGAGCAGTTCTTC. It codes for CASSYTVLGNEQFF.

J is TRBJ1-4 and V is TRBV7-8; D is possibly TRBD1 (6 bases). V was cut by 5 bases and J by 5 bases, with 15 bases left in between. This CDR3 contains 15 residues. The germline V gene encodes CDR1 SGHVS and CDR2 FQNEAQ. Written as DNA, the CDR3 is TGTGCCAGCAGCCTAAGAGGACAGCCGAATGAAAAACTGTTTTTT. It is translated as CASSLRGQPNEKLFF.

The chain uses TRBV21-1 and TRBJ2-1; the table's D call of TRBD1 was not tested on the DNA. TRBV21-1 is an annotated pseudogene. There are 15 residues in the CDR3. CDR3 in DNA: TGTGCCAGCAGCAAGCACAGGGGACCCTACAATGAGCAGTTCTTC. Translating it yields CASSKHRGPYNEQFF.

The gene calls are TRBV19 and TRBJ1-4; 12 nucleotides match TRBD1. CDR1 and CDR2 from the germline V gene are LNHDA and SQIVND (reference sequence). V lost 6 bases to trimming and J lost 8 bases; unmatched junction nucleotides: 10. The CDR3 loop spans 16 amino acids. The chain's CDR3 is CASSKTSGTGGEKLFF. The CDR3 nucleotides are TGTGCCAGTAGCAAAACCTCCGGGACAGGGGGCGAAAAACTGTTTTTT.

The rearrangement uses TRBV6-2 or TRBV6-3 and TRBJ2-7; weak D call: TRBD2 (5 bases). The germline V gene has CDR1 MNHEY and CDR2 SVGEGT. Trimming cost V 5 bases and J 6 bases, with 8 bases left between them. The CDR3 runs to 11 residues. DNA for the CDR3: TGTGCCAGCAGTACTAGTCGCGAGCAGTACTTC. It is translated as CASSTSREQYF.

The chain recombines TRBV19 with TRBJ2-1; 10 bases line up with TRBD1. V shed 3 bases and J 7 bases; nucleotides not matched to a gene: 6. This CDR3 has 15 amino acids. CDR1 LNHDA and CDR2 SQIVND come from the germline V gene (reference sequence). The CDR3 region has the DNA TGTGCCAGTAGTATCGTCTGGACAGGGGGGAATGAGCAGTTCTTC. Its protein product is CASSIVWTGGNEQFF.

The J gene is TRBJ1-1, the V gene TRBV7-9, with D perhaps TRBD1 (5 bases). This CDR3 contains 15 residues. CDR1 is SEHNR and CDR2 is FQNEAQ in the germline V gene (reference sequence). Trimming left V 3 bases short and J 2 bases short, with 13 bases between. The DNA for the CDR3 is TGTGCCAGCAGCTTGGATGCGGGGCTCAACACTGAAGCTTTCTTT. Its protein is CASSLDAGLNTEAFF.

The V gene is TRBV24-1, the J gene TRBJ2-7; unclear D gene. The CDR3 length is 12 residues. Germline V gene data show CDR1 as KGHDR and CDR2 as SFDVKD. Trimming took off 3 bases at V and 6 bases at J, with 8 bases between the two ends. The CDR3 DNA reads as TGTGCCACCAGTGATAGGTTAGCCGAGCAGTACTTC. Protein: CATSDRLAEQYF.

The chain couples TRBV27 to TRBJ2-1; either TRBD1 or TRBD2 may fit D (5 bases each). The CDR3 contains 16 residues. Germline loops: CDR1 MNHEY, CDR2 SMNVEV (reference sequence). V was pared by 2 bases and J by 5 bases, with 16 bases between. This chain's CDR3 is CASSLSGQGVNNEQFF. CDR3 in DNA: TGTGCCAGCAGTTTAAGTGGGCAGGGAGTAAACAATGAGCAGTTCTTC.

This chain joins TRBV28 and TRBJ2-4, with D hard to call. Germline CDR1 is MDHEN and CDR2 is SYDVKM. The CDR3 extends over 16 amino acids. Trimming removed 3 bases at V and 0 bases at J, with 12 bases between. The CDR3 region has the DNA TGTGCCAGCAGTTTGAGGCAGACTCGAGCCAAAAACATTCAGTACTTC. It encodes CASSLRQTRAKNIQYF. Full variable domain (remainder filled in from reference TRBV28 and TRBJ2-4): DVKVTQSSRYLVKRTGEKVFLECVQDMDHENMFWYRQDPGLGLRLIYFSYDVKMKEKGDIPEGYSVSREKKERFSLILESASTNQTSMYLCASSLRQTRAKNIQYFGAGTRLSVL.